This passage covers 2 T cell receptor beta chains from one sample sequenced in a study of T cells in Graves' hyperthyroidism and ophthalmopathy. TCR beta CDR3 regions were amplified from RNA. HTBI primers were the set used in a first-round RT-PCR of the TCR CDR3. Using its own MiXCR run on the multiplex PCR reads, TCRdb lists one record per CDR3 protein. The sample contains around 400,000 distinct CDR3 sequences, roughly 25% of which appear only once. The sample comprised blood. These TCRs come from a man between 50 and 59 years old with Graves' hyperthyroidism.

The chain couples TRBV9 to TRBJ2-2; D is ambiguous. This CDR3 is 12 amino acids long. Looked up from germline, CDR1 is SGDLS and CDR2 is YYNGEE. V shed 2 bases and J shed 7 bases, with 6 bases lying between them. The CDR3 nucleotides are TGTGCCAGCAGCGTCCGGCGCGGGGAGCTGTTTTTT. Translating it yields CASSVRRGELFF.

This sequence joins TRBV7-3 and TRBJ1-1, with 7 bases matching TRBD1. Germline loops: CDR1 SGHTA, CDR2 FQGTGA. After removal of 5 bases from V and 4 bases from J, the junction contained 13 bases not matched to a gene. CDR3 length equals 16 residues. CDR3 sequence reads: CASSRGRTGDATEAFF. CDR3 nucleotides: TGTGCCAGCAGCCGCGGAAGAACAGGGGATGCCACTGAAGCTTTCTTT.